What follows are 8 T cell receptor beta chains derived from one specimen sequenced in a study of T cell changes during pregnancy in multiple sclerosis (dated by TCRdb to between 2019 and 2020). The library relied on the immunoSEQ multiplex PCR assay. TCRdb took this table from immuneACCESS and kept in-frame rearrangements with V and J called. Such tables lack part of the clones; where checked against another copy, unresolved V genes explain under half of the gap, and the rest is unexplained. The sample table holds 76,000 or so clones, of which around 93% were seen once. 0.65% to 0.95% of the sample rests with the top ten. Source: peripheral blood, taken in the second trimester of pregnancy. These receptors were taken from a female donor in good health, enrolled as a control in a pregnancy study.

This clone was observed a single time. This chain joins TRBV5-1 and TRBJ1-2; the match to TRBD1 covers 11 bases. The trim removed 2 bases at V and 8 bases at J, leaving 5 bases unmatched. Germline V gene sequence: CDR1 SGHRS, CDR2 YFSETQ. The CDR3 contains 14 residues. CDR3 loop: CASSFGQGARGYTF. DNA of the CDR3: TGCGCCAGCAGCTTCGGACAGGGGGCGCGAGGCTACACCTTC.

J is TRBJ2-7 and V is TRBV7-9; no clear D gene. Germline lookup yields CDR1 SEHNR and CDR2 FQNEAQ (reference sequence). V dropped 1 base and J dropped 3 bases, with 10 bases sitting between them. The CDR3 spans 14 residues. The CDR3 DNA follows: TGTGCCAGCAGCTTAGGGGCAGATGGCTACGAGCAGTACTTC. This codes for CASSLGADGYEQYF.

The genes are TRBV7-3 and TRBJ2-1; 10 bases fit TRBD1. Per the germline V gene, CDR1 is SGHTA and CDR2 is FQGTGA. Trimming at V came to 5 bases and at J to 9 bases, leaving 13 bases not matched to a gene. The CDR3 is 16 amino acids. CDR3 nucleotides: TGTGCCAGCAGCCGAAGAGTCACGACAGGGGGCACTGAGCAGTTCTTC. Its protein is CASSRRVTTGGTEQFF.

The rearrangement uses TRBV6-5 and TRBJ1-4; no reliable D call. This CDR3 has 15 amino acids. V lost 7 bases and J lost 8, with 20 bases in between. Germline V gene sequence: CDR1 MNHEY, CDR2 SVGAGI. The CDR3 coding sequence is TGTGCCAGCACTCAAATGCGAGGGATATCAGAAAAACTGTTTTTT. This encodes CASTQMRGISEKLFF.

The V gene is TRBV29-1, the J gene TRBJ2-5, with D possibly TRBD2 on 6 matching bases. The CDR3 length is 11 residues. The ends were cut back, 4 bases at V and 3 bases at J, with 6 bases in the middle. Germline CDR1 SQVTM, CDR2 ANQGSEA. CDR3: CSVAGEETQYF. The CDR3 DNA sequence: TGCAGCGTTGCGGGGGAAGAGACCCAGTACTTC.

This clone was seen once. The chain's CDR3 is CASSLVQGSGGNTIYF. CDR3 sequence (DNA): TGCGCCAGCAGCTTGGTCCAGGGAAGCGGGGGAAACACCATATATTTT. The chain recombines TRBV5-1 with TRBJ1-3; weak D call: TRBD1 (5 bases). Trimming removed 0 bases at V and 4 bases at J, with 14 bases between. The CDR3 totals 16 residues. Germline CDR1 and CDR2: SGHRS and YFSETQ.

CDR3 DNA: TGTGCCAGCAGCTTAACCGACAGGGTAGAAAAACTGTTTTTT. Residues: CASSLTDRVEKLFF. The V gene is TRBV5-6, the J gene TRBJ1-4; 7 nucleotides align to TRBD1. The V gene end was trimmed by 2 bases and the J gene end by 8 bases; junction bases not matched to a gene: 6. CDR3 length: 14 amino acids. Germline CDR1 SGHDT, CDR2 YYEEEE.

The V call is TRBV19, the J call TRBJ1-1; D is uncertain. Trimming cost V 4 bases and J 7 bases, with 4 bases left between them. Germline CDR1 LNHDA, CDR2 SQIVND (reference sequence). This CDR3 spans 10 amino acids. In DNA, the CDR3 is TGTGCCAGTAGTAGGCTTGAAGCTTTCTTT. Translating it yields CASSRLEAFF.